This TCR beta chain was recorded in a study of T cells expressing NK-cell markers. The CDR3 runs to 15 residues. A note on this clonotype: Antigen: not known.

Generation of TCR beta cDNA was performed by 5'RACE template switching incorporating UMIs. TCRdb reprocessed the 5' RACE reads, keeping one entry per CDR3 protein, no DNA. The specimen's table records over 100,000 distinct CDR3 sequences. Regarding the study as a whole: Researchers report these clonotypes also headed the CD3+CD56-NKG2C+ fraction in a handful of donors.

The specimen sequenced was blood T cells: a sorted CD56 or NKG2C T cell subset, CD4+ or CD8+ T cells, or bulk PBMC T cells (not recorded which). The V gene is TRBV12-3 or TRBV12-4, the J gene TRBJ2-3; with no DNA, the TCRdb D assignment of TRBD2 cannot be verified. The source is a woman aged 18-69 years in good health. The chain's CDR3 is CASSLAGGSTDTQYF.